This passage covers 9 T cell receptor beta chains from one sample sequenced in a study of cytomegalovirus exposure and HLA in healthy donors. Libraries were prepared by immunoSEQ multiplex PCR; TCRdb keeps only in-frame clonotypes and omits some of them. The sample lists about 350,000 clones; roughly 90% were seen once. The sequenced sample was PBMCs. Receptor source: a young woman in good health and CMV-seropositive.

This clone was counted a single time. CDR3 amino acids: CASSLDGTNTDTQYF. DNA of the CDR3: TGTGCCAGCAGCTTAGATGGGACCAACACAGATACGCAGTATTTT. This sequence joins TRBV7-2 and TRBJ2-3; either TRBD1 or TRBD2 may supply D (5 bases each). The V gene's germline CDR1 is SGHTA and CDR2 FQGNSA. Between the trimmed V and J ends, which lost 1 base and 2 bases, there was a span of 10 bases. The CDR3 has 15 amino acids. The full variable domain, with the rest looked up from reference TRBV7-2 and TRBJ2-3, is GAGVSQSPSNKVTEKGKDVELRCDPISGHTALYWYRQSLGQGLEFLIYFQGNSAPDKSGLPSDRFSAERTGGSVSTLTIQRTQQEDSAVYLCASSLDGTNTDTQYFGPGTRLTVL.

The chain combines TRBV7-6 with TRBJ2-1, with TRBD2 identical over 11 bases. Germline V gives CDR1 SGHVS, CDR2 FNYEAQ. This CDR3 has 20 residues. The V and J ends lost 5 bases and 4 bases, in that order; junction bases with no gene match: 19. The CDR3 reads CASSLRQVYSGGALYNEQFF. CDR3 DNA: TGTGCCAGCAGCCTAAGACAGGTCTATAGCGGGGGGGCCTTATACAATGAGCAGTTCTTC.

This clone was recorded only once. The chain couples TRBV5-4 to TRBJ2-7; D is unclear. This CDR3 region has 13 residues. V gave up 2 bases and J gave up 3 bases, with 9 bases separating them. Per germline, CDR1 SGHNT and CDR2 YYREEE (reference sequence). The DNA of the CDR3 is TGTGCCAGCAGCTTTGAGGACGGCTACGAGCAGTACTTC. The encoded protein is CASSFEDGYEQYF.

The chain joins TRBV30 to TRBJ2-1; 7 nucleotides match TRBD2. The junction had 10 bases not matched to a gene; V was cut back by 5 bases and J by 6 bases. The CDR3 sequence is 14 residues long. CDR1 is GTSNPN and CDR2 is SVGIG in the germline V gene (reference sequence). The CDR3 region is CAWSRAGTPNEQFF. For the CDR3, the DNA is TGTGCCTGGTCCCGAGCGGGGACCCCCAATGAGCAGTTCTTC.

This CDR3 is CAVSGTGGLNQPQHF. The CDR3, as DNA: TGTGCCGTCTCCGGGACAGGGGGCTTAAATCAGCCCCAGCATTTT. The V and J genes are TRBV19 and TRBJ1-5, with 12 bases fitting TRBD1. The CDR3 is made up of 15 amino acids. Germline CDR1 reads LNHDA; CDR2 reads SQIVND (reference sequence). The V and J ends lost 11 bases and 4 bases, in that order; junction bases with no gene match: 9. The full variable domain, rest sourced from reference TRBV19 and TRBJ1-5, is DGGITQSPKYLFRKEGQNVTLSCEQNLNHDAMYWYRQDPGQGLRLIYYSQIVNDFQKGDIAEGYSVSREKKESFPLTVTSAQKNPTAFYLCAVSGTGGLNQPQHFGDGTRLSIL.

The V call is TRBV2, the J call TRBJ2-3; 7 bases line up with TRBD1. V lost 4 bases to trimming and J lost 2 bases; unmatched junction nucleotides: 9. Germline CDR1 SNHLY, CDR2 FYNNEI. The CDR3 consists of 16 residues. Here the CDR3 DNA reads TGTGCCAGCAGTGTGGGGACAGCGTTCCCCACAGATACGCAGTATTTT. Its protein product is CASSVGTAFPTDTQYF.

The V gene is TRBV4-1, the J gene TRBJ2-7; D not certain. CDR1 MGHRA and CDR2 YSYEKL come from the germline V gene. Trimming left V 0 bases short and J 4 bases short, with 7 bases between. The CDR3 is made up of 13 amino acids. The chain's CDR3 is CASSQDVGYEQYF. The CDR3 DNA is TGCGCCAGCAGCCAAGATGTAGGGTACGAGCAGTACTTC.

In the case of this clone: This specimen includes other DNA sequences encoding the same CDR3. The chain is built from TRBV9 and TRBJ2-3; no clear D gene. This CDR3 comprises 15 residues. V was trimmed by 0 bases and J by 2 bases, leaving 10 bases between them. CDR1 is SGDLS, CDR2 YYNGEE, per germline. CDR3 region: CASSVVGWVTDTQYF. The CDR3 DNA reads as TGTGCCAGCAGCGTAGTGGGTTGGGTCACAGATACGCAGTATTTT. Full variable domain (rest looked up from reference TRBV9 and TRBJ2-3): DSGVTQTPKHLITATGQRVTLRCSPRSGDLSVYWYQQSLDQGLQFLIQYYNGEERAKGNILERFSAQQFPDLHSELNLSSLELGDSALYFCASSVVGWVTDTQYFGPGTRLTVL.

The rearrangement uses TRBV4-3 and TRBJ1-6, with D unclear. The CDR3 totals 16 residues. V was clipped by 4 bases and J by 9 bases, with 19 bases between them. Germline lookup yields CDR1 LGHNA and CDR2 YSLEER. The CDR3 spells CASSLALASLSSPLHF. CDR3 in DNA: TGCGCCAGCAGCCTAGCCCTTGCCAGTCTTAGTTCACCCCTCCACTTT.